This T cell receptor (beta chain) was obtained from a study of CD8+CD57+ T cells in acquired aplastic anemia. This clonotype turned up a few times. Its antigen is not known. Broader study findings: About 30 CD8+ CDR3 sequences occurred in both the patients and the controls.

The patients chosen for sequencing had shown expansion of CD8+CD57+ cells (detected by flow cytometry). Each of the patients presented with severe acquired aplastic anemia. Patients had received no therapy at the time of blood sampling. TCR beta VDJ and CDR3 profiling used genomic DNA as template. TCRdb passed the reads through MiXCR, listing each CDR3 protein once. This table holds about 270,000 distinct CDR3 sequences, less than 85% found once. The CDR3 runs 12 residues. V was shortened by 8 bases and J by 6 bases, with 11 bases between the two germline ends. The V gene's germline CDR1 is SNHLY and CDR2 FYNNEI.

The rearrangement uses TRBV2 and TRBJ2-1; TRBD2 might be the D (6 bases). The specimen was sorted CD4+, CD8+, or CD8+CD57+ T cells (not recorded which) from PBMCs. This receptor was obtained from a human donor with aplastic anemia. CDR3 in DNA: TGTGCCAGCGGGGACGGGGGCAATGAGCAGTTCTTC. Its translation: CASGDGGNEQFF.